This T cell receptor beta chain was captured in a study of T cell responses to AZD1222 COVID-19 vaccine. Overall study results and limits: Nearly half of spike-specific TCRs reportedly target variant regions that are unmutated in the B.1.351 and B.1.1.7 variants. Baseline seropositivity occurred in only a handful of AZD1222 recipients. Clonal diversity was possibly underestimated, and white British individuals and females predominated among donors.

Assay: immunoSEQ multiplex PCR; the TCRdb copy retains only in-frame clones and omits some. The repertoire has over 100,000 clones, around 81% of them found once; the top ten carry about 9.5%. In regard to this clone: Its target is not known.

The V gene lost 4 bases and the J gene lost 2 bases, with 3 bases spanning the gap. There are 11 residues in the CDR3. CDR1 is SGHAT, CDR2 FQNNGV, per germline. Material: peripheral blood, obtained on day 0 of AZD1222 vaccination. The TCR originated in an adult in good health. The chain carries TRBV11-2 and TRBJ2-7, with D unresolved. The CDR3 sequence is CASSSTYEQYF. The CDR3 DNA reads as TGTGCCAGCAGCTCCACCTACGAGCAGTACTTC.